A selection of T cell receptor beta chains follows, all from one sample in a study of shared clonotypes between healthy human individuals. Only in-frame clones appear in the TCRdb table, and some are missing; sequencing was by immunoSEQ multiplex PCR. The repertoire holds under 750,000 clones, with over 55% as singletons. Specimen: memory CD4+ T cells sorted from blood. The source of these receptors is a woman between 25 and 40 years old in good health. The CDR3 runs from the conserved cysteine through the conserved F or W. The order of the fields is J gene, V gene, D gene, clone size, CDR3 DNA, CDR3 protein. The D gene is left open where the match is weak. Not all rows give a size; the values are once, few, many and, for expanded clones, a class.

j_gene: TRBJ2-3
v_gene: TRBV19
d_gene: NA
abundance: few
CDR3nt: TGTGCCAGTAGTACCCAGGAGCTATCCGTGGATACGCAGTATTTT
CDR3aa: CASSTQELSVDTQYF

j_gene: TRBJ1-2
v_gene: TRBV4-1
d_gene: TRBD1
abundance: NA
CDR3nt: TGCGCCAGCAGCCATACCCTGACAGGGTATAAGAGTGACTATGGCTACACCTTC
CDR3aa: CASSHTLTGYKSDYGYTF

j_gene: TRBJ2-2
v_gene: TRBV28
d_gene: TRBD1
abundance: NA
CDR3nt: TGTGCCAGCAGTTACAGGGGTTCCGGGGAGCTGTTTTTT
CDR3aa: CASSYRGSGELFF

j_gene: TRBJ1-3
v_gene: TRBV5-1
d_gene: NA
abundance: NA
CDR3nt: TGCGCCAGCAGCGCCACGTTTGGGACTGATGGAAACACCATATATTTT
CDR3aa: CASSATFGTDGNTIYF

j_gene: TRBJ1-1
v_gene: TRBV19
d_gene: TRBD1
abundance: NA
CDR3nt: TGTGCCAGCCGACAGGGGCGGAACACTGAAGCTTTCTTT
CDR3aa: CASRQGRNTEAFF

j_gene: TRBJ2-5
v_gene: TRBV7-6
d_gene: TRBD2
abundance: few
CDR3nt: TGTGCCAGCAGCTATCTAGCGGGAGCAGGAGAGACCCAGTACTTC
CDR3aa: CASSYLAGAGETQYF

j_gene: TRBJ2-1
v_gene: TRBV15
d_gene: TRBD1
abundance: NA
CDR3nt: TGTGCCACCAGCAGAGATAAGGGACAGGGGAATGAGCAGTTCTTC
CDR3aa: CATSRDKGQGNEQFF

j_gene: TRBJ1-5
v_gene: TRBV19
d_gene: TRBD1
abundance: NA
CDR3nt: TGTGCCAGTAGTATCCGGGACAGAGCCAGCAATCAGCCCCAGCATTTT
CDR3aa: CASSIRDRASNQPQHF

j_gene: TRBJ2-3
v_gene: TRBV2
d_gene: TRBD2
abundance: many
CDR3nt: TGTGCCAGCAGTGCTACTACTAGCGCGAGCACAGATACGCAGTATTTT
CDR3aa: CASSATTSASTDTQYF

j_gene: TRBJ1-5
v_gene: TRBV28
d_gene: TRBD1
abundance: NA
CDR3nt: TGTGCCAGCAGTTTATCCCCCCCGACAGGGAATTTACATTTT
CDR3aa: CASSLSPPTGNLHF

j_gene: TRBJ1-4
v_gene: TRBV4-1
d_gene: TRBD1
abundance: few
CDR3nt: TGCGCCAGCAGCCTAGGATCCGGGACAGCTAATGAAAAACTGTTTTTT
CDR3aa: CASSLGSGTANEKLFF

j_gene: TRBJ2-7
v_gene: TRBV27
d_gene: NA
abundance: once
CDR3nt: TGTGCCAGCAGGACAGGTTACTCCTACGAGCAGTACTTC
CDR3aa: CASRTGYSYEQYF

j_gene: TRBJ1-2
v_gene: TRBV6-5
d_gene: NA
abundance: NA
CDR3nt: TGTGCCAGCAGACCCAGCTCTAACTATGGCTACACCTTC
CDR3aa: CASRPSSNYGYTF

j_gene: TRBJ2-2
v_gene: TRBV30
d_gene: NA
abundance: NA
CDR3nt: TGTGCCTGGGGACTCCACACCGGGGAGCTGTTTTTT
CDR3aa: CAWGLHTGELFF

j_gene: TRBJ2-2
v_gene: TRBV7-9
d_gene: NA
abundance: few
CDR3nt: TGTGCCAGCAGCTTAACCACTGGGTCCGGGGAGCTGTTTTTT
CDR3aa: CASSLTTGSGELFF

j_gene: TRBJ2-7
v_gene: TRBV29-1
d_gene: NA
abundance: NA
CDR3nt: TGCAGCGTTGAACTGCCAGCGGCGGACCTTTACGAGCAGTACTTC
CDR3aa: CSVELPAADLYEQYF

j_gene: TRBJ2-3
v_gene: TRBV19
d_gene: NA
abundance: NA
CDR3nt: TGTGCCAGTGCTGGCGGCGATACGCAGTATTTT
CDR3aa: CASAGGDTQYF

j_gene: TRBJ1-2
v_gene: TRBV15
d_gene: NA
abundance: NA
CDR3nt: TGTGCCACCAGCAAGGGGGACACCCAGACAAACTATGGCTACACCTTC
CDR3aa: CATSKGDTQTNYGYTF

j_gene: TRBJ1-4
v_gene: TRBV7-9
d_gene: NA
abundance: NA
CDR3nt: TGTGCCAGCAGCTTAAGAACAGCAGATGAAAAACTGTTTTTT
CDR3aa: CASSLRTADEKLFF

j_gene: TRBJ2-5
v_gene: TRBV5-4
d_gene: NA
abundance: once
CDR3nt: TGTGCCAGCAGCTCCCAATCCGCCCAGTACTTC
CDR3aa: CASSSQSAQYF

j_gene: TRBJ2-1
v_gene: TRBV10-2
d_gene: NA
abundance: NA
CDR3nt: TGCGCCAGCAGTGAGTCGGGCAACCACAATGAGCAGTTCTTC
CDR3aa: CASSESGNHNEQFF

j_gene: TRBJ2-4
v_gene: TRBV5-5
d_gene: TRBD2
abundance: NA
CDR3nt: TGTGCCAGCACCACGCTGGGGGGGTCGGGCAAAAACATTCAGTACTTC
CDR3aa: CASTTLGGSGKNIQYF